One sample yielded the 21 T cell receptor beta chains listed below, sequenced in a study of blood T cells in healthy people across ages. The use of a sample-barcoded 5' primer and a J-beta primer mix characterized a second PCR of about 7 to 12 cycles. TCRdb itself ran the 5' RACE reads through MiXCR, one entry per CDR3 protein. The table includes roughly 1,800,000 distinct CDR3 sequences, about 49% detected once. The specimen was blood. These receptors came from a woman in her 40s in good health.

Points on this clonotype: A single base separates this from a much larger clone, so it may be a read error. The gene calls are TRBV12-3 or TRBV12-4 and TRBJ2-1; D unclear. The J call may be incorrect, as the DNA end agrees better with TRBJ2-7. This CDR3 is 12 amino acids long. The CDR3 sequence is CASILDHYEQYF. The CDR3 DNA sequence: TGTGCCAGCATTTTAGACCACTACGAGCAGTACTTC.

This clonotype appeared a few times. V and J are TRBV5-1 and TRBJ2-5; D call uncertain. CDR3 length: 15 residues. Germline lookup yields CDR1 SGHRS and CDR2 YFSETQ. V was pared by 0 bases and J by 4 bases, with 13 bases between. Here the CDR3 reads CASSLAFWAGETQYF. The CDR3 region has the DNA TGCGCCAGCAGCTTGGCTTTTTGGGCCGGAGAGACCCAGTACTTC.

The chain is built from TRBV7-2 and TRBJ1-5, with D unclear. The V gene's germline CDR1 is SGHTA and CDR2 FQGNSA. The CDR3 has 14 residues. Trimming took off 1 base at V and 3 bases at J, with 7 bases between the two ends. This CDR3 reads CASSLVIVNQPQHF. As DNA, the CDR3 is TGTGCCAGCAGCTTAGTTATAGTCAATCAGCCCCAGCATTTT.

The chain is built from TRBV25-1 and TRBJ2-5; 7 nucleotides line up with TRBD2. From germline, CDR1 is MGHDK and CDR2 SYGVNS. The CDR3 is 18 residues long. Unmatched junction bases numbered 19, after V lost 4 bases and J lost 5 bases. In DNA form, the CDR3 reads TGTGCCAGCAGTGGGCCGGGAGGTGGGGGGTATTCATGGGAGACCCAGTACTTC. It translates to CASSGPGGGGYSWETQYF.

V is TRBV19 and J is TRBJ2-1; TRBD2 is a possible D gene (5 bases). The J call may be in error: the DNA end matches TRBJ2-7 better. Germline assignment: CDR1 LNHDA and CDR2 SQIVND (reference sequence). This CDR3 spans 16 amino acids. The CDR3 sequence: CASSPSAVKTYNEQYF. CDR3 DNA: TGTGCCAGTAGTCCCTCAGCGGTAAAAACCTACAATGAGCAGTACTTC.

The V and J genes are TRBV6-1 and TRBJ2-1; 9 bases map to TRBD2. V lost 0 bases to trimming and J lost 6 bases; unmatched junction nucleotides: 0. This CDR3 comprises 14 residues. CDR1 is MNHNS and CDR2 is SASEGT in the germline V gene. Written as DNA, the CDR3 is TGTGCCAGCAGTGAAGCTAGCGGGGGCAATGAGCAGTTCTTC. Protein product: CASSEASGGNEQFF.

This clonotype is a singleton in its sample. The DNA of the CDR3 is TGCGCCAGCAGCTTGGACCGGACAGGGTTGGACGAGCAGTACTTC. Translating it yields CASSLDRTGLDEQYF. This chain joins TRBV5-1 and TRBJ2-7; 8 bases fit TRBD1. Germline trimming cut 0 bases from V and 5 bases from J; bases unmatched to any gene: 7. Per germline, CDR1 SGHRS and CDR2 YFSETQ. CDR3 length equals 15 residues.

This sequence joins TRBV6-1 and TRBJ2-2, with D unresolved. The V gene lost 6 bases and the J gene lost 6 bases, with 8 bases spanning the gap. Germline V gives CDR1 MNHNS, CDR2 SASEGT. The length of the CDR3 is 12 residues. This CDR3 reads CASRGLAGELFF. The CDR3 DNA follows: TGTGCCAGCAGGGGTCTTGCCGGGGAGCTGTTTTTT.

The chain is built from TRBV5-6 and TRBJ1-2; D gene unclear. CDR3 size: 17 residues. Trimming stripped 4 bases from V and 5 bases from J, with 24 bases between. Looked up from germline, CDR1 is SGHDT and CDR2 is YYEEEE. CDR3 coding DNA: TGTGCCAGCAGCCCGGAGGTCTACGAGCGGGGAGGATATGGCTACACCTTC. As protein: CASSPEVYERGGYGYTF.

This chain links TRBV6-6 with TRBJ2-1, with D unresolved. V gave up 0 bases and J gave up 6 bases, with 15 bases separating them. This CDR3 contains 16 residues. Germline V CDR1 and CDR2: MNHNY, SVGAGI (reference sequence). CDR3 residues: CASSYSSLPSGNEQFF. The CDR3 DNA reads TGTGCCAGCAGTTACTCGAGTCTACCCTCCGGCAATGAGCAGTTCTTC.

V and J are TRBV3-1 and TRBJ2-1; TRBD2 matches 8 bases. CDR1 is LGHDT and CDR2 is YNNKEL in the germline V gene (reference sequence). V dropped 4 bases and J dropped 5; count of bases not matched to a gene: 4. The CDR3 length is 14 residues. CDR3 amino acids: CASSRRGADNEQFF. The CDR3 coding sequence is TGTGCCAGCAGCCGGCGGGGGGCCGACAATGAGCAGTTCTTC.

CDR3 nucleotides: TGTGCCACCAGCGACGAGGGGGTCGTCCCAGAGACCCAGTACTTC. Residues: CATSDEGVVPETQYF. The rearrangement joins TRBV24-1 to TRBJ2-5; tentative D call: TRBD1 (6 bases). V shed 7 bases and J shed 4 bases, with 18 bases lying between them. This CDR3 has 15 residues. In germline, CDR1 is KGHDR, CDR2 SFDVKD.

CDR3 in DNA: TGTGCCAGCAGCTTAGCGACTAGCGGGGGGGCACAGGACATTCAGTACTTC. Translated, it gives CASSLATSGGAQDIQYF. This chain connects TRBV13 to TRBJ2-4, with 14 bases fitting TRBD2. J gave up 8 bases and V 1 base, and 7 bases lay outside the gene matches. The CDR3 runs 17 residues. Germline CDR1 PRHDT, CDR2 FYEKMQ (reference sequence). Combining the CDR3 with reference TRBV13 and TRBJ2-4 gives the whole variable domain AAGVIQSPRHLIKEKRETATLKCYPIPRHDTVYWYQQGPGQDPQFLISFYEKMQSDKGSIPDRFSAQQFSDYHSELNMSSLELGDSALYFCASSLATSGGAQDIQYFGAGTRLSVL.

The DNA of the CDR3 is TGCGCCAGCAGCTTCGGGGTTTACGGGGAGACCCAGTACTTC. Protein: CASSFGVYGETQYF. This chain uses TRBV5-1 with TRBJ2-5; maybe TRBD2 (5 bases). The V end was cut by 2 bases, the J end by 5 bases, with 13 bases between. From germline, CDR1 is SGHRS and CDR2 YFSETQ. The CDR3 loop spans 14 amino acids.

DNA of the CDR3: TGTGCCAGCAGCTTAGATCAGACGAATCAGCCCCAGCATTTT. Its translation is CASSLDQTNQPQHF. This chain connects TRBV11-3 to TRBJ1-5; D is ambiguous. From germline, CDR1 is SGHNT and CDR2 YENEEA. CDR3 size: 14 residues. Trimming left V 0 bases short and J 4 bases short, with 7 bases between.

The chain couples TRBV6-5 to TRBJ2-1; no firm D call. Per germline, CDR1 MNHEY and CDR2 SVGAGI. V was trimmed by 0 bases and J by 3 bases, leaving 9 bases between them. This CDR3 is 15 amino acids long. CDR3: CASSYSNLGYNEQFF. Here the CDR3 DNA reads TGTGCCAGCAGTTACTCGAATCTGGGCTACAATGAGCAGTTCTTC.

Only a few counts were recorded for this clonotype. The chain uses TRBV20-1 and TRBJ2-5, with 8 bases fitting TRBD1. The V and J ends lost 5 bases and 5 bases, in that order; junction bases with no gene match: 7. The CDR3 is made up of 13 amino acids. Looked up from germline, CDR1 is DFQATT and CDR2 is SNEGSKA (reference sequence). This CDR3 is CSAPRTGWETQYF. CDR3 in DNA: TGCAGTGCTCCTCGGACAGGGTGGGAGACCCAGTACTTC.

Only a few counts were recorded for this clonotype. The rearrangement joins TRBV4-2 to TRBJ1-5; D is undetermined. CDR1 and CDR2 from the germline V gene are LGHNA and YNFKEQ. Trimming cost V 0 bases and J 0 bases, with 9 bases left between them. The CDR3 consists of 16 residues. The CDR3 coding sequence is TGTGCCAGCAGCCAAGATCCTCAGGCTAGCAATCAGCCCCAGCATTTT. It specifies CASSQDPQASNQPQHF.

This clonotype was seen once. The chain couples TRBV5-1 to TRBJ2-4; D remains unclear. The DNA end favors TRBJ2-7, so the J call may be wrong. The CDR3 is 14 residues long. Germline V gene sequence: CDR1 SGHRS, CDR2 YFSETQ. Written as DNA, the CDR3 is TGCGCCAGCAGCGTGGCCCGGATCGTGGACGAGCAGTACTTC. Encoded protein: CASSVARIVDEQYF.

As to this clonotype: Given a much more abundant clone one base away, this may be a read error. The rearrangement uses TRBV10-3 and TRBJ2-5; 8 bases fit TRBD2. CDR1 and CDR2 (germline): ENHRY, SYGVKD. CDR3 length equals 14 residues. The J segment lost 0 bases and the V segment lost 6 bases, leaving 3 bases of the junction unmatched. CDR3 in amino acids: CAIRSSGDQETQYF. In nucleotides, the CDR3 is TGTGCCATCAGAAGTAGCGGGGACCAAGAGACCCAGTACTTC.

The chain employs TRBV4-3 and TRBJ2-1, with a tentative D call TRBD1 (5 bases). With 1 base removed from V and 5 bases from J, the gap between germline ends came to 15 bases. The length of the CDR3 is 16 residues. Germline V gene sequence: CDR1 LGHNA, CDR2 YSLEER. This chain's CDR3 is CASSQGFRVRNNEQFF. CDR3 DNA: TGCGCCAGCAGCCAAGGTTTCAGGGTTAGGAACAATGAGCAGTTCTTC.